This T cell receptor beta chain was documented in a study of blood T cell repertoires in COVID-19. The CDR3 totals 16 residues. Per germline, CDR1 SGHRS and CDR2 YFSETQ. The germline V and J ends were trimmed by 0 bases and 0 bases, with 10 bases remaining between them. Participant-reported clinical history was the basis for cohort assignment. Under the authors' procedure: Amplification of reference gene primers was used by the study to estimate nucleated cell counts. The data were produced by immunoSEQ multiplex PCR, yet TCRdb's version contains in-frame clones alone and is incomplete. The V and J calls and the clone size are those of that table, but D and trimming were determined from the DNA. The table records some 260,000 clones, around 89% of them present only once.

This chain joins TRBV5-1 and TRBJ1-3; D is ambiguous. Sequencing was done on a sample of PBMCs or T cells enriched from blood (not recorded which). The receptor was derived from a man in his forties who had recovered from COVID-19. Here the CDR3 reads CASSLVSGLSGNTIYF. CDR3 DNA sequence: TGCGCCAGCAGCTTGGTATCCGGACTCTCTGGAAACACCATATATTTT.